A single T cell receptor (beta chain) is shown here with its context. The antigen is not known. This CDR3 contains 15 residues. V was shortened by 1 base and J by 1 base, with 11 bases between the two germline ends. Germline CDR1 and CDR2: SGHNT and YYREEE (reference sequence). The donors were in the approximately 120-subject validation cohort, distinct from the approximately 700-subject first cohort. This sample stems from a study of cytomegalovirus exposure and HLA in healthy donors. Study-level findings and limits: Under in vitro conditions, three CMV-associated chains were confirmed as specific for CMV antigens. Rarity held for most TCR sequences, but there were some public TCRs that occurred in many donors.

The protocol was immunoSEQ multiplex PCR, while the TCRdb copy is restricted to in-frame clones and leaves out a portion. Among 200,000 to 300,000 clones listed, about 90% were seen once. The chain links TRBV5-4 to TRBJ2-5, with D hard to call. The source of this sequence is a woman in her twenties or thirties in good health and CMV-seronegative. The sequencing input was PBMCs. This CDR3 reads CASSLLSRPQETQYF. CDR3 DNA: TGTGCCAGCAGCTTGCTCTCTAGGCCCCAAGAGACCCAGTACTTC.